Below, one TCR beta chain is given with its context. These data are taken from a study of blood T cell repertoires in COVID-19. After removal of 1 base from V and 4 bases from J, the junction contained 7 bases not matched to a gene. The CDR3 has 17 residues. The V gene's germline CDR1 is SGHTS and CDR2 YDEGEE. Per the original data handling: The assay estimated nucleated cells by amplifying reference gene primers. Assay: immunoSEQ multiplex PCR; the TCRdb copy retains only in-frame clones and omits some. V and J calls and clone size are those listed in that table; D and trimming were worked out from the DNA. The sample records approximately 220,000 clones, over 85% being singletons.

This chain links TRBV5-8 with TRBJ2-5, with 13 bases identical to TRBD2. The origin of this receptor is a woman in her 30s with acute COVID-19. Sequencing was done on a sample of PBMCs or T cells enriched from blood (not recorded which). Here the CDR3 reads CASSLSGTSGAGETQYF. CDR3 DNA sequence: TGTGCCAGCAGCTTGAGTGGGACTAGCGGGGCAGGAGAGACCCAGTACTTC.